This T cell receptor beta chain was retrieved from a study of radiotherapy plus CTLA-4 blockade in lung cancer. Produced via immunoSEQ multiplex PCR; TCRdb's table is partial and in-frame only. Of about 43,000 clones listed, 55% to 80% are singletons. With respect to this clone: What it binds is unknown.

Those with chemo-refractory metastatic non-small-cell lung cancer were treated with focal radiation combined with CTLA-4 blockade using ipilimumab. General study results and limits: Interferon-beta and early blood T cell clone dynamics reportedly predicted response best.

This CDR3 has 15 amino acids. Trimming took 5 bases from V and 9 from J; bases not matched to a gene: 12. Per the germline V gene, CDR1 is SGHTA and CDR2 is FQGTGA. This clonotype was sampled from a human donor with non-small cell lung cancer who had a partial response to radiotherapy plus ipilimumab. This chain uses TRBV7-3 with TRBJ2-1; 8 nucleotides line up with TRBD2. Here the sequenced sample was peripheral blood, taken from a patient treated with radiotherapy plus ipilimumab. CDR3 nucleotide sequence: TGTGCCAGCAGCCCGTCCGCGGGGGGCCTACGTGAGCAGTTCTTC. It is translated as CASSPSAGGLREQFF.